The clone carrying this T cell receptor beta chain was picked up one time. The antigen is undetermined. This entry is derived from a study of blood T cells in healthy people across ages. A J-beta primer mix and a sample-barcoded 5' primer were used in a second PCR of about 7 to 12 cycles. TCRdb fed the 5' RACE reads into MiXCR, producing one record per CDR3 protein. The sample has about 780,000 distinct CDR3 sequences; around 45% are singletons. Study observations and caveats: Researchers deemed the diversity estimates from one million T cells underestimates.

The sample consisted of blood. The receptor was derived from a man of 80 years or more in good health.

The CDR3 spells CASSDSLFYNEQYF. The CDR3 coding sequence is TGTGCCAGCAGTGATAGTTTGTTCTACAATGAGCAGTACTTC. The V call is TRBV25-1, the J call TRBJ2-7; D uncertain. The germline V gene has CDR1 MGHDK and CDR2 SYGVNS. The V and J ends lost 3 bases and 7 bases respectively, with 16 bases between them. This CDR3 has 14 residues.